Shown below are 9 T cell receptor beta chains from a single sample sequenced in a study of CD8 T cells in Susac syndrome. RNA was extracted with the RNeasy kit, and a quantity of roughly 0.45 to 1 ug was reverse transcribed using random hexamers. TCRdb redid the calling of the immunoSEQ multiplex PCR reads with MiXCR, one entry per CDR3 protein. Counted here are around 140,000 distinct CDR3 sequences, around 85% occurring once; the ten biggest clones make up roughly 0.53%. The sequenced sample was CD8+ T cells from PBMCs. These receptors were taken from a human donor with multiple sclerosis.

As DNA, the CDR3 is TGTGCCAGCAGTCGGACAGGGGTTGCTGAAGCTTTCTTT. It translates to CASSRTGVAEAFF. This rearrangement joins TRBV6-5 to TRBJ1-1; 9 bases fit TRBD1. Losses at the gene ends were 5 bases for V and 6 bases for J; bases not matched to a gene: 4. The germline V gene has CDR1 MNHEY and CDR2 SVGAGI. CDR3 length: 13 residues.

The chain is built from TRBV7-1 and TRBJ1-4, with D tentatively TRBD1 (5 bases). TRBV7-1 is flagged as an ORF with uncertain function. V lost 3 bases to trimming and J lost 8 bases, with 43 bases between them. This CDR3 spans 24 amino acids. The CDR3 nucleotides read TGTGCCAGCAGCTCCACCCTCGACAGTAGTCTTCCGCCTACAAGACTACTCGTGGAAGAAAAACTGTTTTTT. Translating gives CASSSTLDSSLPPTRLLVEEKLFF.

The J gene is TRBJ1-1, the V gene TRBV2; D is ambiguous. The CDR3 is 16 residues long. V lost 0 bases and J lost 1, with 12 bases in between. CDR1 is SNHLY and CDR2 is FYNNEI in the germline V gene. CDR3 region: CASSEASRVGNTEAFF. In DNA, the CDR3 is TGTGCCAGCAGTGAAGCGAGTCGAGTAGGGAACACTGAAGCTTTCTTT.

The gene calls are TRBV10-3 and TRBJ1-4; D is perhaps TRBD1 (5 bases). Germline CDR1 ENHRY, CDR2 SYGVKD. V gave up 3 bases and J gave up 8 bases, with 16 bases separating them. The CDR3 sequence is 15 residues long. The CDR3 DNA reads TGTGCCATCAGTGACCCTCCCGGGGCTAGCGAAAAACTGTTTTTT. Protein product: CAISDPPGASEKLFF.

The chain uses TRBV5-1 and TRBJ2-1; the D gene could be TRBD1 or TRBD2 (5 bases each). Trimming took 7 bases from V and 0 from J, leaving 11 bases between them. This CDR3 has 14 residues. CDR1 is SGHRS, CDR2 YFSETQ, per germline. The CDR3 sequence: CASWDQSSYNEQFF. The CDR3 coding sequence is TGCGCCAGCTGGGACCAGAGCTCCTACAATGAGCAGTTCTTC.

The genes are TRBV29-1 and TRBJ2-2; D may be TRBD1 (6 bases). Germline CDR1 SQVTM, CDR2 ANQGSEA. This CDR3 region has 13 residues. V lost 5 bases and J 2 bases, leaving 9 bases between the germline ends. CDR3 nucleotides: TGCAGCGTTTGGGGGCGAAACACCGGGGAGCTGTTTTTT. It encodes CSVWGRNTGELFF.

V gene TRBV5-1 combines with J gene TRBJ2-3, with a possible D match to TRBD1 (6 bases). Trimming took off 3 bases at V and 3 bases at J, with 8 bases between the two ends. Germline V CDR1 and CDR2: SGHRS, YFSETQ. The CDR3 contains 13 residues. CDR3 amino acids: CASSSTGTDTQYF. The CDR3 nucleotides are TGCGCCAGCAGCTCTACAGGGACAGATACGCAGTATTTT.

This chain connects TRBV20-1 to TRBJ2-7, with a tentative D call TRBD2 (5 bases). V lost 4 bases to trimming and J lost 4 bases, with 14 bases between them. The CDR3 is made up of 13 amino acids. The germline V gene has CDR1 DFQATT and CDR2 SNEGSKA (reference sequence). The CDR3 coding sequence is TGCAGTGCTAAAACTAGAAGCGTATACGAGCAGTACTTC. It codes for CSAKTRSVYEQYF.

This chain links TRBV20-1 with TRBJ2-1; D is unclear. V gave up 2 bases and J gave up 0 bases, with 11 bases separating them. Germline assignment: CDR1 DFQATT and CDR2 SNEGSKA (reference sequence). The CDR3 sequence is 15 residues long. The CDR3 DNA reads as TGCAGTGCTAGAAAACGCGGTAGCTCCTACAATGAGCAGTTCTTC. It encodes CSARKRGSSYNEQFF.